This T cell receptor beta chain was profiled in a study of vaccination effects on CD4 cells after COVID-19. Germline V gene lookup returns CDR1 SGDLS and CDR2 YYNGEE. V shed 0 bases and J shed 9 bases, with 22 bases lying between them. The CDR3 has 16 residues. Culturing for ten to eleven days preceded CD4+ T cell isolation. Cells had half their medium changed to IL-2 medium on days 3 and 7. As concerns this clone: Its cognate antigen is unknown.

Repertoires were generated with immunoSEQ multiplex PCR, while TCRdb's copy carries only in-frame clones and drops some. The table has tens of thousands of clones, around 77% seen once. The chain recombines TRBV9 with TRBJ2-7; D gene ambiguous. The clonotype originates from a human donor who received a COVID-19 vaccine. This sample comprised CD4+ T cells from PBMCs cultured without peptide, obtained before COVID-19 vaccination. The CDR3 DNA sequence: TGTGCCAGCAGCGTAGATGTCCCTAACGACCTGCGTGGGCAGTACGTC. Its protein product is CASSVDVPNDLRGQYV.